These T cell receptor beta chains were read from a single sample in a study of OX40 agonist ivuxolimab in advanced cancers. Method: immunoSEQ multiplex PCR; TCRdb's copy keeps in-frame clones and lacks some. This sample has over 55,000 clones; 86% occur once, and the top ten carry 3.9%. The sequencing here drew on CD4+ or CD8+ T cells sorted from blood, taken in a trial of the OX40 agonist ivuxolimab. The origin of the receptors is an adult with an advanced solid tumor such as melanoma, head and neck, liver or kidney cancer. The conserved cysteine and the conserved F or W are not part of the CDR3 here.

TRBV5-4 ASSAPGQGQPQH
TRBV19 ASSRTSPGEQY
TRBV2 ASSYVQGNQPQH
TRBV19 ASSIGGGATEAF
TRBV4-2 ASSQDGNRRSSYEQY
TRBV28 ASAGTADQPQH
TRBV2 ASSDGTGWNGYT
TRBV5-1 ASSTGTGPNIVTEKLF
TRBV5-7 ASSFTQGGQPQH
TRBV25-1 ASSADRDQETQY
TRBV7-9 ASSLGAIITEAF
TRBV7-9 ASSPRTGADTEAF
TRBV5-1 ASSVQGFQETQY
TRBV29-1 SFDRVNNEQF
TRBV2 ASSGALNTEAF
TRBV2 ASSQEVMNTEAF
TRBV9 ASSVEEGTGEGEQF
TRBV27 ASSLAPSRGGDQPQH